The rows below give T cell receptor beta chains drawn from one sample of a study of blood T cell repertoires in COVID-19. Sequencing was performed with immunoSEQ multiplex PCR; in TCRdb, only in-frame clones are kept and a portion is missing. The sample has roughly 100,000 clones, over 75% seen once. Sequenced input: peripheral blood. The receptors were sampled from a human donor in a cohort sampled during active or convalescent COVID-19. Each CDR3 is given with its conserved first and last residue. The D gene is left open where the match is weak. Clone size appears in some rows only: once, few, many, or a class for an expanded clone.

length | D | size | J | V | DNA | CDR3
14 | TRBD1 | - | TRBJ2-2 | TRBV9 | TGTGCCAGCAGCGTAACCCAGGACAGGGGGGAGCTGTTTTTT | CASSVTQDRGELFF
12 | - | once | TRBJ1-1 | TRBV6-5 | TGTGCCAGCCAGACAGTGGGTACTGAAGCTTTCTTT | CASQTVGTEAFF
15 | - | - | TRBJ2-5 | TRBV11-3 | TGTGCCAGCAGCCTCCTCCGGGGGGCCGCGCAGACCCAGTACTTC | CASSLLRGAAQTQYF
15 | - | - | TRBJ2-7 | TRBV18 | TGTGCCAGCTCACCATCCGCACAGGGAGCCTACGAGCAGTACTTC | CASSPSAQGAYEQYF
14 | TRBD2 | - | TRBJ2-5 | TRBV9 | TGTGCCAGCAGCTTCGGACTAGGGCAAGAGACCCAGTACTTC | CASSFGLGQETQYF
14 | - | - | TRBJ1-6 | TRBV28 | TGTGCCAGCAGTTTAGTGCAGGGGAATTCACCCCTCCACTTT | CASSLVQGNSPLHF
15 | TRBD1 | - | TRBJ2-7 | TRBV5-1 | TGCGCCAGCAGCCCTGACCGGGACAGGGCCTACGAGCAGTACTTC | CASSPDRDRAYEQYF
14 | - | - | TRBJ1-5 | TRBV10-1 | TGCGCCACCCCATGGAGTGATAGCAATCAGCCCCAGCATTTT | CATPWSDSNQPQHF
14 | TRBD2 | - | TRBJ2-5 | TRBV15 | TGTGCCACCCACTTAGCGGGGGGGCATGAGACCCAGTACTTC | CATHLAGGHETQYF
13 | - | - | TRBJ1-4 | TRBV7-2 | TGTGCCAGCAGCCCCCGGGGGTACGAAAAACTGTTTTTT | CASSPRGYEKLFF
13 | - | - | TRBJ1-1 | TRBV2 | TGTGCCAGCAGAAGAAGAGATTGGACTGAAGCTTTCTTT | CASRRRDWTEAFF